This is a list of T cell receptor beta chains from one sample in a study of post-analysis software for immune sequencing data. MiXCR was run by TCRdb on the PCR reads, yielding one entry per CDR3 protein. The sample lists about 540,000 distinct CDR3 sequences; 34% were seen once. The specimen sequenced was blood. Receptors originate from a girl aged 2-17 years with multiple sclerosis. The CDR3 runs from the conserved cysteine through the conserved F or W. D genes are given only for firm matches. Size values are once, few and many counts, or a class for expanded clones, and some rows have none.

>TRBV7-2|TRBD1|TRBJ2-3|.
TGTGCCAGCAGCTTCCGAATCTCGGGACAGGGTACAGATACGCAGTATTTT
CASSFRISGQGTDTQYF
>TRBV15|.|TRBJ1-1|.
TGTGCCACCAGCAGAGGTGGAATGAACACTGAAGCTTTCTTT
CATSRGGMNTEAFF
>TRBV29-1|.|TRBJ2-5|.
TGCAGCGTTGAACAGAGTCGAGAGACCCAGTACTTC
CSVEQSRETQYF
>TRBV6-1|.|TRBJ1-2|.
TGTGCCAGCCGGGCGGGCACAGCGGGCAATGACTATGGCTACACCTTC
CASRAGTAGNDYGYTF
>TRBV4-1|TRBD2|TRBJ2-5|few
TGCGCCAGCAGCCAAGTCGGGCTAGCGGGGAGACAAGAGACCCAGTACTTC
CASSQVGLAGRQETQYF
>TRBV5-1|.|TRBJ2-3|.
TGCGCCAGCAGCCGGGGTCCACTAGAGGTGGATACGCAGTATTTT
CASSRGPLEVDTQYF
>TRBV20-1|.|TRBJ1-4|.
TGCAGTGCTAGACCAGCGAGCAATGAAAAACTGTTTTTT
CSARPASNEKLFF
>TRBV14|.|TRBJ2-5|few
TGTGCCAGCAGCCGCGCGTTTGAGACCCAGTACTTC
CASSRAFETQYF
>TRBV7-2|.|TRBJ1-4|.
TGTGCCAGCAGCTGGACTCAGGGGGAAAAACTGTTTTTT
CASSWTQGEKLFF
>TRBV20-1|.|TRBJ1-5|few
TGCAGTGCCCCTCCCCAGCGACAAGCACTTAGCAATCAGCCCCAGCATTTT
CSAPPQRQALSNQPQHF
>TRBV5-1|.|TRBJ1-2|.
TGCGCCAGCAGCTTGGGGGGGAGCGGTCGCTATGGCTACACCTTC
CASSLGGSGRYGYTF
>TRBV5-1|TRBD1|TRBJ1-2|few
TGCGCCAGCAGCGATGGACAGGTTATCAACTATGGCTACACCTTC
CASSDGQVINYGYTF
>TRBV29-1|.|TRBJ2-3|many
TGCAGCGTTGAGGGACCAGGGTCCACAGATACGCAGTATTTT
CSVEGPGSTDTQYF
>TRBV20-1|.|TRBJ1-2|.
TGCAGTGTTGTGGACGGAGATGGCTACACCTTC
CSVVDGDGYTF
>TRBV2|.|TRBJ2-3|.
TGTGCCAGCGGGGTTTCGGATACCCAGTATTTT
CASGVSDTQYF
>TRBV27|.|TRBJ2-1|.
TGTGCCAGCAGTTTGGTGGAACTAAGACGGCATGAGCAGTTCTTC
CASSLVELRRHEQFF
>TRBV11-2|.|TRBJ2-1|few
TGTGCCAGCAGCCGTGGCTTTGGCTATACGCCAGTAGGGGAATACTACAATGAGCAGTTCTTC
CASSRGFGYTPVGEYYNEQFF
>TRBV5-1|TRBD2|TRBJ2-1|.
TGCGCCAGCAGCCCCGGGACTAGCGGGGGGGATTTAAGCAATGAGCAGTTCTTC
CASSPGTSGGDLSNEQFF
>TRBV5-1|TRBD2|TRBJ2-5|.
TGCGCCAGCAAATACGCGGGGGGGTACCAAGAGACCCAGTACTTC
CASKYAGGYQETQYF
>TRBV5-1|TRBD1|TRBJ2-5|.
TGCGCCAGCAGCATAGGGACAGGCCTCATCCAAGAGACCCAGTACTTC
CASSIGTGLIQETQYF
>TRBV7-8|TRBD1|TRBJ1-5|.
TGTGCCAGCAGCACTGGACAGGGCTCTCAGCCCCAGCATTTT
CASSTGQGSQPQHF
>TRBV20-1|.|TRBJ2-6|.
TGCAGTACTAGTAGGGAAGGAACTGGGGCCAACGTCCTGACTTTC
CSTSREGTGANVLTF
>TRBV5-1|TRBD1|TRBJ1-1|.
TGCGCCAGCAGCCCGTCGGACAGGGGGATTCGTGACACTGAAGCTTTCTTT
CASSPSDRGIRDTEAFF
>TRBV6-4|.|TRBJ2-1|.
TGTGCCAGCAGGGACTCCTTACGTCGGAATGAGCAGTTCTTC
CASRDSLRRNEQFF
>TRBV5-5|TRBD1|TRBJ1-1|few
TGTGCCAGCTACTACAGGGGGCCGGGTCGGACTGAAGCTTTCTTT
CASYYRGPGRTEAFF
>TRBV10-3|TRBD1|TRBJ1-1|.
TGTGCCATCAGAACAGGGGGAGAAGGACGAGCTTTCTTT
CAIRTGGEGRAFF
>TRBV7-2|.|TRBJ1-2|.
TGTGCCAGCAGCTTATTCGGGGGCGGAGGCTACACCTTC
CASSLFGGGGYTF
>TRBV6-5|TRBD2|TRBJ2-7|few
TGTGCCAGCAGTTACCTGGGAGGGGAGCAGTACTTC
CASSYLGGEQYF
>TRBV6-6|TRBD2|TRBJ2-1|.
TGTGCCAGCAGACTAGCGGGGCCTAACAATGAGCAGTTCTTC
CASRLAGPNNEQFF
>TRBV5-1|.|TRBJ2-3|few
TGCGCCAGCAGCCTCGGTACACGGGGAAGCACAGATACGCAGTATTTT
CASSLGTRGSTDTQYF
>TRBV5-1|TRBD1|TRBJ2-1|few
TGCGCCAGCAGCTTCGGGACAGGGGATAGTCGGGGTGAGCAGTTCTTC
CASSFGTGDSRGEQFF
>TRBV9|TRBD1|TRBJ2-1|.
TGTGCCAGCAGCCCCAGGGGACAGTACAATGAGCAGTTCTTC
CASSPRGQYNEQFF
>TRBV12-3/TRBV12-4|TRBD2|TRBJ2-5|few
TGTGCCAGCAGTTTTCCTAGCGGGGGCAAAGAGACCCAGTACTTC
CASSFPSGGKETQYF
>TRBV6-2/TRBV6-3|.|TRBJ1-2|many
TGTGCCAGCAGTTACGGCGGCTATGGCTACACCTTC
CASSYGGYGYTF
>TRBV29-1|.|TRBJ2-5|.
TGCAGCGACTTGGTCTGGGGGGGGCACGAGACCCAGTACTTC
CSDLVWGGHETQYF
>TRBV12-3/TRBV12-4|.|TRBJ1-1|.
TGTGCCATACGGGGTTTTGAAGCTTTCTTT
CAIRGFEAFF
>TRBV5-1|TRBD1|TRBJ1-2|.
TGCGCCAGCAGCCCACAACCGGGACAGGGTGAAGGCTACACCTTC
CASSPQPGQGEGYTF
>TRBV29-1|.|TRBJ2-7|few
TGCAGCGGGGAGGACAGTTTCTACGAGCAGTACTTC
CSGEDSFYEQYF
>TRBV5-1|.|TRBJ2-7|many
TGCGCCAGCAGCTCTGGACTCAGCTCCTACGAGCAGTACTTC
CASSSGLSSYEQYF
>TRBV24-1|TRBD2|TRBJ2-3|.
TGTGCCACCAGTGCACTAGCGGGGGGAGATACGCAGTATTTT
CATSALAGGDTQYF
>TRBV20-1|.|TRBJ2-3|.
TGCAGTGCTAGAACGGTAGATACGCAGTATTTT
CSARTVDTQYF
>TRBV15|.|TRBJ2-3|.
TGTGCCACCAGCAGGGGACTTAGCACAGATACGCAGTATTTT
CATSRGLSTDTQYF
>TRBV4-1|.|TRBJ2-7|few
TGCGCCAGCAGCCAAGAAATGCGTGCTGGGGACGAGCAGTACTTC
CASSQEMRAGDEQYF
>TRBV20-1|.|TRBJ2-3|.
TGCAGTGCTCCGGAAGGGGTGGATACGCAGTATTTT
CSAPEGVDTQYF
>TRBV5-1|.|TRBJ1-5|few
TGCGCCAGCAGCTTGGGGGGGCCAACCGATCAGCCCCAGCATTTT
CASSLGGPTDQPQHF
>TRBV5-1|.|TRBJ1-2|few
TGCGCCAGCAGCCTTTCACAGGAAGCTAACTATGGCTACACCTTC
CASSLSQEANYGYTF
>TRBV2|.|TRBJ2-1|.
TGTGCCAGCAGGGGCCCGGGGGGCACCTACAATGAGCAGTTCTTC
CASRGPGGTYNEQFF
>TRBV7-2|.|TRBJ2-1|.
TGTGCCAGCAGCTTAGGACGGCACTACAATGAGCAGTTCTTC
CASSLGRHYNEQFF
>TRBV29-1|.|TRBJ2-3|few
TGCAGCGTTGATTCCGAGGCTACGCAGTATTTT
CSVDSEATQYF
>TRBV24-1|.|TRBJ2-3|.
TGTGCCACCAGTGATTTGGGGTTACCAGATACGCAGTATTTT
CATSDLGLPDTQYF
>TRBV4-1|.|TRBJ1-5|.
TGCGCCAGCAGCCAAGAATTGGCCTCTTCCCAGCCCCAGCATTTT
CASSQELASSQPQHF
>TRBV29-1|.|TRBJ2-5|few
TGCAGCGTTGACGGCAGGCTGAAGGCAAAAGAGACCCAGTACTTC
CSVDGRLKAKETQYF
>TRBV20-1|TRBD2|TRBJ2-3|.
TGCAGTGCTAGGTTACTAGCGGGGGGACCTAGCACAGATACGCAGTATTTT
CSARLLAGGPSTDTQYF
>TRBV29-1|TRBD1|TRBJ2-7|many
TGCAGCGTTGAAGGGACAGGAGTCTACGAGCAGTACTTC
CSVEGTGVYEQYF
>TRBV7-2|TRBD2|TRBJ2-7|.
TGTGCCAGCAGCCGCCGGGAGGGTCTTCCCTACGAGCAGTACTTC
CASSRREGLPYEQYF
>TRBV29-1|TRBD2|TRBJ2-5|few
TGCAGCGTGACTCCCGTAGCTAGCGGGGGGGAAGAGACCCAGTACTTC
CSVTPVASGGEETQYF
>TRBV29-1|TRBD1|TRBJ2-1|few
TGCAGCGTTAGGACCGGGACAGGGATCAACAATGAGCAGTTCTTC
CSVRTGTGINNEQFF
>TRBV20-1|.|TRBJ1-5|.
TGCAGCGCTATAAGGGACAGCAATCAGCCCCAGCATTTT
CSAIRDSNQPQHF
>TRBV29-1|.|TRBJ2-5|.
TGCAGCGTTGAATTTGCGGGGACAAATCAAGAGACCCAGTACTTC
CSVEFAGTNQETQYF